What follows are 23 T cell receptor beta chains derived from one specimen sequenced in a study of CD8+ T cells in alopecia areata. The treatment is: oral pan-JAK inhibitor, 5-10 mg twice daily. Isolated RNA was reverse transcribed into cDNA used as the sequencing template. Libraries were prepared by immunoSEQ multiplex PCR; TCRdb keeps only in-frame clonotypes and omits some of them. The sample records over 150,000 clones, around 50% being singletons. This material consisted of CD8+ T cells sorted from blood, taken at week 24, from a patient treated with tofacitinib. These TCRs come from a human donor with alopecia areata.

The chain recombines TRBV27 with TRBJ2-7; no clear D gene. Between the trimmed V and J ends, which lost 4 bases and 0 bases, there was a span of 7 bases. Germline V gives CDR1 MNHEY, CDR2 SMNVEV (reference sequence). CDR3 length: 13 amino acids. CDR3: CASSSRPSYEQYF. CDR3 DNA sequence: TGTGCCAGCAGTTCCAGGCCCTCCTACGAGCAGTACTTC.

This chain links TRBV6-5 with TRBJ2-6, with D possibly being TRBD1 (7 bases). The CDR3 spans 14 residues. Germline V lookup: CDR1 MNHEY, CDR2 SVGAGI. V lost 8 bases, J lost 3 bases, and 11 bases lay in between. The CDR3 region has the DNA TGTGCCAGCCAGCAGGGGGGTGGGGCCAACGTCCTGACTTTC. Its translation is CASQQGGGANVLTF.

This clone was seen just once. The J gene is TRBJ2-5, the V gene TRBV14; perhaps TRBD2 as D (6 bases). Trimming cost V 5 bases and J 5 bases, with 18 bases left between them. CDR1 and CDR2 from the germline V gene are SGHDN and FVKESK. The CDR3 runs to 15 residues. The CDR3 loop reads CASSGGIQSGETQYF. The CDR3 coding sequence is TGTGCCAGCAGCGGGGGGATCCAAAGTGGGGAGACCCAGTACTTC.

V gene TRBV15 combines with J gene TRBJ1-2; unclear D gene. Trimming removed 0 bases at V and 12 bases at J, with 8 bases between. CDR1 is LNHNV and CDR2 is YYDKDF in the germline V gene (reference sequence). The CDR3 runs to 11 residues. The CDR3 DNA follows: TGTGCCACCAGCAGAGATCGAGTGCACACCTTC. Protein: CATSRDRVHTF.

The J gene is TRBJ1-1, the V gene TRBV30, with D unresolved. CDR3 size: 15 residues. V dropped 2 bases and J dropped 6 bases, with 19 bases sitting between them. The germline V gene has CDR1 GTSNPN and CDR2 SVGIG (reference sequence). CDR3 in amino acids: CAWSSPGEGHPEAFF. In nucleotides, the CDR3 is TGTGCCTGGAGTTCTCCAGGTGAAGGCCACCCTGAAGCTTTCTTT.

The V gene is TRBV6-6, the J gene TRBJ2-5; possibly TRBD1 for D (6 bases). Trimming shortened V by 3 bases and J by 4 bases, and 18 bases separated the two germline ends. Germline-derived CDR1 and CDR2 are MNHNY and SVGAGI (reference sequence). The CDR3 has 16 residues. The CDR3 protein is CASSYSDSRTSETQYF. CDR3 nucleotides: TGTGCCAGCAGTTATTCGGACAGTCGTACTTCAGAGACCCAGTACTTC.

This clone was detected a few times. This chain links TRBV10-3 with TRBJ1-2; 9 bases are shared with TRBD1. V was clipped by 6 bases and J by 6 bases; unmatched bases: 8. Germline values: CDR1 ENHRY, CDR2 SYGVKD. The CDR3 is 14 amino acids. The CDR3 DNA sequence: TGTGCCATCAGGAATTACAGGGGGCTAGATGGCTACACCTTC. This codes for CAIRNYRGLDGYTF.

The chain links TRBV10-3 to TRBJ2-7; a possible D gene is TRBD2 (6 bases). Between the trimmed V and J ends, which lost 2 bases and 4 bases, there was a span of 9 bases. This CDR3 comprises 13 residues. CDR1 is ENHRY and CDR2 is SYGVKD in the germline V gene. The DNA for the CDR3 is TGTGCCATCAGTGAGACGGGACTGTACGAGCAGTACTTC. Its protein is CAISETGLYEQYF.

This clone has a handful of counts. V usage is TRBV5-6 and J usage is TRBJ2-3; TRBD2 might be the D (5 bases). Germline CDR1 reads SGHDT; CDR2 reads YYEEEE. The ends were cut back, 4 bases at V and 4 bases at J, with 10 bases in the middle. The CDR3 spans 13 residues. In DNA form, the CDR3 reads TGTGCCAGCAGCCCGGGGAGTTCAGATACGCAGTATTTT. Its protein product is CASSPGSSDTQYF.

The chain employs TRBV19 and TRBJ2-5; D is unresolved. The CDR3 length is 13 residues. CDR1 LNHDA and CDR2 SQIVND come from the germline V gene (reference sequence). The germline V and J ends were trimmed by 3 bases and 4 bases, with 9 bases remaining between them. The CDR3 DNA sequence: TGTGCCAGTAGTATGGGTTCAGGAGAGACCCAGTACTTC. Protein: CASSMGSGETQYF.

The chain carries TRBV27 and TRBJ1-5; D ambiguous. The CDR3 covers 14 residues. V lost 2 bases and J lost 5, with 10 bases in between. CDR1 and CDR2 from the germline V gene are MNHEY and SMNVEV (reference sequence). CDR3: CASSLMKGHQPQHF. In DNA form, the CDR3 reads TGTGCCAGCAGTTTAATGAAGGGCCATCAGCCCCAGCATTTT.

The CDR3 DNA is TGTGCCAGCAGCTTGACTTCCGGTGAGCAGTTCTTC. Its protein is CASSLTSGEQFF. The chain joins TRBV5-6 to TRBJ2-1; D is unclear. Per the germline V gene, CDR1 is SGHDT and CDR2 is YYEEEE. The CDR3 extends over 12 amino acids. Trimming removed 1 base at V and 9 bases at J, with 8 bases between.

In this sample, this clone turned up once. The chain joins TRBV11-3 to TRBJ1-5; TRBD1 is a possible D gene (6 bases). The CDR3 is 13 amino acids. With 5 bases removed from V and 1 base from J, the gap between germline ends came to 6 bases. Germline CDR1 is SGHNT and CDR2 is YENEEA. The CDR3 sequence: CASSTGSNQPQHF. For the CDR3, the DNA is TGTGCCAGCAGCACAGGGAGCAATCAGCCCCAGCATTTT.

The chain combines TRBV5-1 with TRBJ2-5, with 11 bases identical to TRBD2. The V segment lost 2 bases and the J segment 4 bases; nucleotides outside the gene matches: 7. This CDR3 has 16 residues. Germline CDR1 and CDR2: SGHRS and YFSETQ. CDR3 in DNA: TGCGCCAGCAGCTTAAGACTAGCGGGGTCTTTAGAGACCCAGTACTTC. It codes for CASSLRLAGSLETQYF. Together with reference TRBV5-1 and TRBJ2-5, the CDR3 gives the full variable domain: KAGVTQTPRYLIKTRGQQVTLSCSPISGHRSVSWYQQTPGQGLQFLFEYFSETQRNKGNFPGRFSGRQFSNSRSEMNVSTLELGDSALYLCASSLRLAGSLETQYFGPGTRLLVL.

The rearrangement joins TRBV7-3 to TRBJ1-1; TRBD1 is a possible D gene (5 bases). This CDR3 contains 14 residues. The V end was cut by 4 bases, the J end by 3 bases, with 12 bases between. CDR1 SGHTA and CDR2 FQGTGA come from the germline V gene. The CDR3 region is CASSSLGGDTEAFF. The CDR3 nucleotides are TGTGCCAGCAGCTCTCTTGGAGGGGACACTGAAGCTTTCTTT. Looking up the rest from reference TRBV7-3 and TRBJ1-1 gives the full variable domain: GAGVSQTPSNKVTEKGKYVELRCDPISGHTALYWYRQSLGQGPEFLIYFQGTGAADDSGLPNDRFFAVRPEGSVSTLKIQRTERGDSAVYLCASSSLGGDTEAFFGQGTRLTVV.

This clone showed up just a few times. The chain couples TRBV6-5 to TRBJ1-5; 7 nucleotides agree with TRBD1. The germline CDR1 and CDR2 sequences are MNHEY and SVGAGI. The CDR3 is made up of 13 amino acids. The junction had 11 bases not matched to a gene; V was cut back by 9 bases and J by 9 bases. CDR3 DNA: TGTGCCAGTAGGGGACAGACCCACCTGCCCCAGCATTTT. Translation gives CASRGQTHLPQHF.

There are a few counts of this clone. This sequence joins TRBV5-5 and TRBJ2-1; D is unclear. The V gene's germline CDR1 is SGHKS and CDR2 YYEKEE (reference sequence). V was cut by 1 base and J by 0 bases, with 8 bases left in between. This CDR3 comprises 15 residues. The CDR3 is CASSLWDTSYNEQFF. The DNA of the CDR3 is TGTGCCAGCAGCTTGTGGGATACCTCCTACAATGAGCAGTTCTTC.

The chain uses TRBV25-1 and TRBJ2-7; no definite D call. The CDR3 is 15 amino acids. V lost 0 bases to trimming and J lost 3 bases, with 12 bases between them. The germline V gene encodes CDR1 MGHDK and CDR2 SYGVNS. CDR3 loop: CASSEYTGSGYEQYF. CDR3 coding DNA: TGTGCCAGCAGTGAATACACTGGGTCTGGCTACGAGCAGTACTTC.

This clone has only a few counts. The chain uses TRBV7-9 and TRBJ2-7, with a weak D call TRBD1 (5 bases). Germline CDR1 reads SEHNR; CDR2 reads FQNEAQ (reference sequence). The CDR3 sequence is 13 residues long. V was clipped by 1 base and J by 3 bases, with 7 bases between them. The CDR3 bases are TGTGCCAGCAGCTTAGTAGGGGACTACGAGCAGTACTTC. It encodes CASSLVGDYEQYF.

The chain is built from TRBV25-1 and TRBJ1-1; TRBD1 is a possible D gene (5 bases). CDR3 length: 14 amino acids. V gave up 4 bases and J gave up 2 bases, with 11 bases separating them. Germline CDR1 MGHDK, CDR2 SYGVNS. CDR3 DNA sequence: TGTGCCAGCAGTGGGGGCGAGGGTAACACTGAAGCTTTCTTT. Amino acids: CASSGGEGNTEAFF.

The chain is built from TRBV7-9 and TRBJ2-5, with unresolved D. This CDR3 comprises 14 residues. Germline CDR1 is SEHNR and CDR2 is FQNEAQ (reference sequence). Trimming removed 3 bases at V and 0 bases at J, with 8 bases between. The CDR3 DNA reads TGTGCCAGCAGCTTTTTCGAATACCAAGAGACCCAGTACTTC. It codes for CASSFFEYQETQYF. The whole variable domain, filled in from reference TRBV7-9 and TRBJ2-5, reads DTGVSQNPRHKITKRGQNVTFRCDPISEHNRLYWYRQTLGQGPEFLTYFQNEAQLEKSRLLSDRFSAERPKGSFSTLEIQRTEQGDSAMYLCASSFFEYQETQYFGPGTRLLVL.

The chain joins TRBV15 to TRBJ2-5, with D tentatively TRBD1 or TRBD2 (6 bases each). V was pared by 2 bases and J by 2 bases, with 15 bases between. The CDR3 extends over 16 amino acids. CDR1 is LNHNV and CDR2 is YYDKDF in the germline V gene (reference sequence). In nucleotides, the CDR3 is TGTGCCACCAGCAGACTTTTACAGGGAGGTCAAGAGACCCAGTACTTC. This encodes CATSRLLQGGQETQYF.

Notes on this clone: Other DNA sequences in this sample translate to the same CDR3. The chain combines TRBV5-1 with TRBJ2-1; D is unresolved. Germline V gives CDR1 SGHRS, CDR2 YFSETQ. The CDR3 is made up of 11 amino acids. V shed 0 bases and J shed 10 bases, with 5 bases lying between them. The CDR3 protein is CASSLGGEQFF. In DNA form, the CDR3 reads TGCGCCAGCAGCTTGGGTGGGGAGCAGTTCTTC.